These 23 T cell receptor beta chains came from one sample sequenced in a study of T cell responses to AZD1222 COVID-19 vaccine. TCRdb's table, derived via immunoSEQ multiplex PCR, lists solely in-frame clones and lacks some. The profile shows 100,000 to 120,000 clones, approximately 89% of them singletons. Material: peripheral blood, obtained on day 0 of MenACWY control vaccination. The receptors stem from an adult in good health.

This clone was picked up one time. The chain carries TRBV28 and TRBJ2-5; no definite D call. Per the germline V gene, CDR1 is MDHEN and CDR2 is SYDVKM. The CDR3 consists of 11 residues. The V and J ends lost 5 bases and 2 bases respectively, with 3 bases between them. This chain's CDR3 is CASSGQETQYF. In nucleotides, the CDR3 is TGTGCCAGCAGTGGTCAAGAGACCCAGTACTTC.

The CDR3 DNA sequence: TGTGCCTGGGCTTACACTGAAGCTTTCTTT. It codes for CAWAYTEAFF. V and J are TRBV30 and TRBJ1-1, with no clear D. The V end was cut by 5 bases, the J end by 3 bases, with 4 bases between. The CDR3 length is 10 residues. CDR1 and CDR2 (germline): GTSNPN, SVGIG (reference sequence).

The rearrangement joins TRBV4-1 to TRBJ1-6, with D hard to call. Germline CDR1 reads MGHRA; CDR2 reads YSYEKL. The CDR3 totals 15 residues. Trimming removed 3 bases at V and 1 base at J, with 7 bases between. The CDR3 reads CASSHPGSYNSPLHF. In nucleotides, the CDR3 is TGCGCCAGCAGCCATCCGGGGTCCTATAATTCACCCCTCCACTTT.

The J gene is TRBJ2-7, the V gene TRBV7-6, with 8 positions matching TRBD2. J gave up 0 bases and V 3 bases, and 1 base lay outside the gene matches. The length of the CDR3 is 14 residues. The germline V gene has CDR1 SGHVS and CDR2 FNYEAQ. The CDR3 reads CASSLSGSSYEQYF. CDR3 nucleotides: TGTGCCAGCAGCTTGAGCGGGAGCTCCTACGAGCAGTACTTC.

This clone was recorded a few times. The chain carries TRBV18 and TRBJ2-7; 7 bases are shared with TRBD1. Trimming at V came to 0 bases and at J to 5 bases, leaving 10 bases not matched to a gene. The germline V gene encodes CDR1 KGHSH and CDR2 LQKENI. CDR3 length: 16 amino acids. The CDR3 DNA follows: TGTGCCAGCTCACCACCGTCCCTACAGGGGAACAACGAGCAGTACTTC. This translates into CASSPPSLQGNNEQYF.

The chain employs TRBV27 and TRBJ1-5, with D hard to call. Trimming removed 0 bases at V and 4 bases at J, with 10 bases between. Germline V gene data show CDR1 as MNHEY and CDR2 as SMNVEV (reference sequence). The CDR3 loop spans 15 amino acids. The CDR3 spells CASSLSAVGNQPQHF. DNA for the CDR3: TGTGCCAGCAGTTTATCGGCCGTGGGGAATCAGCCCCAGCATTTT.

The chain combines TRBV9 with TRBJ2-6; D is ambiguous. Trimming removed 1 base at V and 0 bases at J, with 14 bases between. The CDR3 sequence is 18 residues long. Germline V gene lookup returns CDR1 SGDLS and CDR2 YYNGEE. This CDR3 reads CASSVSRFSSSGANVLTF. CDR3 bases: TGTGCCAGCAGCGTAAGTCGATTCAGTTCCTCTGGGGCCAACGTCCTGACTTTC.

V gene TRBV29-1 combines with J gene TRBJ1-2; perhaps TRBD1 as D (6 bases). The germline V and J ends were trimmed by 3 bases and 5 bases, with 16 bases remaining between them. CDR3 length: 14 amino acids. CDR1 and CDR2 from the germline V gene are SQVTM and ANQGSEA. CDR3 loop: CSVEFLDSQYGYTF. In DNA, the CDR3 is TGCAGCGTTGAGTTCTTGGACAGCCAATATGGCTACACCTTC. Complete variable domain (other parts from reference TRBV29-1 and TRBJ1-2): SAVISQKPSRDICQRGTSLTIQCQVDSQVTMMFWYRQQPGQSLTLIATANQGSEATYESGFVIDKFPISRPNLTFSTLTVSNMSPEDSSIYLCSVEFLDSQYGYTFGSGTRLTVV.

The CDR3 is CASSPTQVFGPQHF. The CDR3 DNA reads TGTGCCAGCAGCCCCACACAGGTTTTTGGGCCCCAGCATTTT. The V and J genes are TRBV27 and TRBJ1-5; weak D call: TRBD1 (5 bases). The V gene lost 6 bases and the J gene lost 9 bases, with 18 bases spanning the gap. This CDR3 is built from 14 residues. Germline CDR1 reads MNHEY; CDR2 reads SMNVEV (reference sequence).

This clone was detected only once. V is TRBV5-8 and J is TRBJ1-1; 7 nucleotides align to TRBD1. The junction had 6 bases not matched to a gene; V was cut back by 4 bases and J by 0 bases. Germline V CDR1 and CDR2: SGHTS, YDEGEE. The CDR3 sequence is 15 residues long. For the CDR3, the DNA is TGTGCCAGCAGCCTCCCGACAGGGATGAACACTGAAGCTTTCTTT. It is translated as CASSLPTGMNTEAFF.

There are a few counts of this clone. The V call is TRBV29-1, the J call TRBJ1-1; D uncertain. This CDR3 contains 11 residues. The germline CDR1 and CDR2 sequences are SQVTM and ANQGSEA. V shed 4 bases and J shed 6 bases, with 9 bases lying between them. The DNA for the CDR3 is TGCAGCGTTGTCTCCGACGCTGAAGCTTTCTTT. This gives the protein CSVVSDAEAFF. Drawing the rest from reference TRBV29-1 and TRBJ1-1, the complete variable domain is SAVISQKPSRDICQRGTSLTIQCQVDSQVTMMFWYRQQPGQSLTLIATANQGSEATYESGFVIDKFPISRPNLTFSTLTVSNMSPEDSSIYLCSVVSDAEAFFGQGTRLTVV.

The chain recombines TRBV7-2 with TRBJ2-7; possible D gene TRBD2, 5 bases. Germline CDR1 reads SGHTA; CDR2 reads FQGNSA. CDR3 length: 13 amino acids. Trimming pared 4 bases from V and 2 bases from J, leaving 9 bases between. The CDR3: CASSSGEAYEQYF. Written as DNA, the CDR3 is TGTGCCAGCAGCTCCGGGGAAGCCTACGAGCAGTACTTC.

The chain carries TRBV11-3 and TRBJ1-6, with D unresolved. Germline assignment: CDR1 SGHNT and CDR2 YENEEA. The CDR3 has 14 amino acids. The V gene lost 4 bases and the J gene lost 0 bases, with 4 bases spanning the gap. As DNA, the CDR3 is TGTGCCAGCAGCTCGGGCTCCTATAATTCACCCCTCCACTTT. Residues: CASSSGSYNSPLHF. Combining the CDR3 with reference TRBV11-3 and TRBJ1-6 gives the whole variable domain EAGVVQSPRYKIIEKKQPVAFWCNPISGHNTLYWYLQNLGQGPELLIRYENEEAVDDSQLPKDRFSAERLKGVDSTLKIQPAELGDSAVYLCASSSGSYNSPLHFGNGTRLTVT.

The genes are TRBV27 and TRBJ1-2; D not certain. The CDR3 spans 17 residues. From germline, CDR1 is MNHEY and CDR2 SMNVEV (reference sequence). The germline V and J ends were trimmed by 5 bases and 0 bases, with 19 bases remaining between them. The CDR3 here is CASSPTSRAPANYGYTF. Written as DNA, the CDR3 is TGTGCCAGCAGTCCAACAAGTCGCGCCCCAGCTAACTATGGCTACACCTTC.

The chain links TRBV7-2 to TRBJ1-3; D may be TRBD1 (5 bases). In germline, CDR1 is SGHTA, CDR2 FQGNSA. The CDR3 runs 16 residues. V gave up 5 bases and J gave up 2 bases, with 16 bases separating them. The chain's CDR3 is CASSGGGSMTGNTIYF. The CDR3 region has the DNA TGTGCCAGCAGCGGGGGGGGTAGTATGACTGGAAACACCATATATTTT.

This clone appeared a single time. The V gene is TRBV11-2, the J gene TRBJ2-7; D might be TRBD1 (6 bases). The CDR3 loop spans 15 amino acids. V lost 1 base, J lost 0 bases, and 10 bases lay in between. CDR1 and CDR2 from the germline V gene are SGHAT and FQNNGV. CDR3 bases: TGTGCCAGCAGCTTAGCAGGGGACACCTCCTACGAGCAGTACTTC. Protein: CASSLAGDTSYEQYF.

The chain joins TRBV30 to TRBJ1-2, with 7 bases fitting TRBD1. V dropped 8 bases and J dropped 4; count of bases not matched to a gene: 7. The length of the CDR3 is 12 residues. Per germline, CDR1 GTSNPN and CDR2 SVGIG (reference sequence). The CDR3 spells CAHSGTAYGYTF. As DNA, the CDR3 is TGTGCCCATTCCGGGACAGCCTATGGCTACACCTTC.

Comments on this clone: The germline gene is not matched at one end of the junction; a read error may be the cause. This chain joins TRBV4-1 and TRBJ2-7; D could derive from TRBD1 or TRBD2 (5 bases each). The CDR3 extends over 15 amino acids. CDR1 MGHRA and CDR2 YSYEKL come from the germline V gene. Here the CDR3 reads CASRQALGRNYEQYF. For the CDR3, the DNA is TGCGCCAGCAGACAAGCCTTGGGACGAAATTACGAGCAGTACTTC.

This clone was detected a few times. The chain uses TRBV27 and TRBJ2-1, with TRBD1 identical over 8 bases. Germline CDR1 is MNHEY and CDR2 is SMNVEV (reference sequence). The CDR3 covers 14 residues. The V segment lost 4 bases and the J segment 4 bases; nucleotides outside the gene matches: 3. Here the CDR3 DNA reads TGTGCCAGCAGTTGGACAGGGACTTACAATGAGCAGTTCTTC. It encodes CASSWTGTYNEQFF.

The genes are TRBV7-3 and TRBJ2-3; TRBD2 is a possible D gene (7 bases). The CDR3 is 15 amino acids. V was cut by 1 base and J by 3 bases, with 11 bases left in between. Germline CDR1 reads SGHTA; CDR2 reads FQGTGA. CDR3 loop: CASSLRGGATDTQYF. The CDR3 nucleotides read TGTGCCAGCAGCTTAAGAGGGGGGGCAACAGATACGCAGTATTTT.

The chain is built from TRBV12-3 or TRBV12-4 and TRBJ1-2, with D perhaps TRBD1 (5 bases). CDR3 length: 13 residues. The ends were cut back, 4 bases at V and 4 bases at J, with 10 bases in the middle. The CDR3 nucleotides are TGTGCCAGCAGTTGGGACTGGAGCTATGGCTACACCTTC. This encodes CASSWDWSYGYTF.

This clone was picked up a small number of times. The chain employs TRBV19 and TRBJ1-1; tentative D call: TRBD1 (6 bases). The CDR3 runs to 16 residues. The ends were cut back, 7 bases at V and 1 base at J, with 19 bases in the middle. CDR1 LNHDA and CDR2 SQIVND come from the germline V gene (reference sequence). The CDR3 region is CASTTLGGGGNTEAFF. The CDR3 nucleotides read TGTGCCAGTACCACCTTAGGGGGAGGGGGGAACACTGAAGCTTTCTTT.

The rearrangement joins TRBV15 to TRBJ1-1; D is possibly TRBD1 (5 bases). This CDR3 spans 16 amino acids. CDR1 and CDR2 (germline): LNHNV, YYDKDF (reference sequence). The germline V and J ends were trimmed by 4 bases and 0 bases, with 15 bases remaining between them. The CDR3 bases are TGTGCCACCAGCACCATGGCGGGACCGATGAACACTGAAGCTTTCTTT. Encoded protein: CATSTMAGPMNTEAFF.